These 27 T cell receptor beta chains share one sample of origin, sequenced in a study of T cells in Graves' hyperthyroidism and ophthalmopathy. From RNA transcripts, TCR beta CDR3 regions were amplified. TCR CDR3 regions were first amplified by RT-PCR with HTBI primers. Using its own MiXCR run on the multiplex PCR reads, TCRdb lists one record per CDR3 protein. The table shows roughly 420,000 distinct CDR3 sequences, with 15% to 17% occurring only once. Input material: blood. The receptors stem from a young woman with Graves' hyperthyroidism.

This clonotype was seen ten or more times. The chain recombines TRBV28 with TRBJ1-4, with D hard to call. Germline CDR1 and CDR2: MDHEN and SYDVKM. V was trimmed by 5 bases and J by 1 base, leaving 14 bases between them. The CDR3 is 16 amino acids. The CDR3 spells CASSILGLETNEKLFF. Written as DNA, the CDR3 is TGTGCCAGCAGTATCTTGGGGTTGGAAACTAATGAAAAACTGTTTTTT.

The sample holds many counts of this clonotype. The chain carries TRBV20-1 and TRBJ2-7; 9 nucleotides match TRBD1. Per the germline V gene, CDR1 is DFQATT and CDR2 is SNEGSKA (reference sequence). The CDR3 sequence is 14 residues long. The V segment lost 0 bases and the J segment 5 bases; nucleotides outside the gene matches: 5. The CDR3 DNA sequence: TGCAGTGCTAGAGAGCACAGGGGGCTGAACGAGCAGTACTTC. Translated, it gives CSAREHRGLNEQYF.

V is TRBV19 and J is TRBJ1-1; tentatively, D is TRBD1 (5 bases). CDR3 length equals 13 residues. V lost 7 bases, J lost 6 bases, and 15 bases lay in between. Germline V gene lookup returns CDR1 LNHDA and CDR2 SQIVND (reference sequence). CDR3: CASKGAGTAEAFF. In DNA, the CDR3 is TGTGCCAGTAAAGGGGCGGGTACGGCTGAAGCTTTCTTT.

This clonotype was picked up many times. The rearrangement uses TRBV20-1 and TRBJ1-2, with D uncertain. V gave up 3 bases and J gave up 4 bases, with 15 bases separating them. CDR3 length: 14 amino acids. Germline V gene sequence: CDR1 DFQATT, CDR2 SNEGSKA (reference sequence). In DNA form, the CDR3 reads TGCAGTGCTAGTGCTGGTCTCTCCCGCTATGGCTACACCTTC. Its translation: CSASAGLSRYGYTF.

This clonotype was observed a handful of times. The chain recombines TRBV5-1 with TRBJ1-2, with TRBD1 as a possible D gene (5 bases). CDR1 and CDR2 from the germline V gene are SGHRS and YFSETQ. The CDR3 has 16 amino acids. The germline V and J ends were trimmed by 0 bases and 4 bases, with 16 bases remaining between them. CDR3 sequence: CASSLELGTTTYGYTF. The DNA for the CDR3 is TGCGCCAGCAGCTTGGAATTGGGGACCACTACCTATGGCTACACCTTC. Based on the CDR3 plus reference TRBV5-1 and TRBJ1-2, the full variable domain is KAGVTQTPRYLIKTRGQQVTLSCSPISGHRSVSWYQQTPGQGLQFLFEYFSETQRNKGNFPGRFSGRQFSNSRSEMNVSTLELGDSALYLCASSLELGTTTYGYTFGSGTRLTVV.

The J gene is TRBJ2-7, the V gene TRBV12-5; the match to TRBD2 covers 8 bases. The CDR3 extends over 11 amino acids. The V segment lost 11 bases and the J segment 0 bases; nucleotides outside the gene matches: 0. Germline V gene sequence: CDR1 LGHNT, CDR2 FRNRAP. CDR3 DNA sequence: TGTGCTCGGGGGGGCTCCTACGAGCAGTACTTC. This codes for CARGGSYEQYF.

CDR3 residues: CASSDEGQGGGYEQYF. DNA of the CDR3: TGCGCCAGCAGCGATGAGGGACAGGGTGGTGGATACGAGCAGTACTTC. The chain couples TRBV5-1 to TRBJ2-7; 9 nucleotides match TRBD1. This CDR3 is 16 amino acids long. V trimming: 4 bases; J trimming: 4 bases; junction bases outside the gene matches: 12. The germline CDR1 and CDR2 sequences are SGHRS and YFSETQ.

This clonotype was counted ten times or more. The V call is TRBV12-3 or TRBV12-4, the J call TRBJ1-1; no reliable D call. The CDR3 length is 14 residues. Trimming took 1 base from V and 5 from J, leaving 11 bases between them. This CDR3 is CASSLVASATEAFF. The CDR3 nucleotides read TGTGCCAGCAGTTTAGTCGCCTCGGCGACTGAAGCTTTCTTT.

Ten or more counts support this clonotype. The CDR3 here is CASSLREHYNEQFF. In DNA form, the CDR3 reads TGCGCCAGCAGCTTGAGGGAGCACTACAATGAGCAGTTCTTC. V and J are TRBV5-1 and TRBJ2-1; perhaps TRBD2 as D (5 bases). The length of the CDR3 is 14 residues. The V end was cut by 1 base, the J end by 3 bases, with 8 bases between. The germline V gene has CDR1 SGHRS and CDR2 YFSETQ.

This clonotype has a count of ten or more. The rearrangement joins TRBV2 to TRBJ2-3; no firm D call. Germline CDR1 SNHLY, CDR2 FYNNEI. V was trimmed by 6 bases and J by 3 bases, leaving 22 bases between them. CDR3 size: 17 residues. The CDR3 spells CASRGRVTASLTDTQYF. The CDR3 bases are TGTGCCAGCAGGGGCCGGGTGACTGCATCACTTACAGATACGCAGTATTTT.

The chain carries TRBV4-3 and TRBJ2-1, with 8 bases that match TRBD2. The V gene's germline CDR1 is LGHNA and CDR2 YSLEER. After removal of 1 base from V and 3 bases from J, the junction contained 8 bases not matched to a gene. CDR3 length: 17 amino acids. The CDR3: CASSQGRGGDLYNEQFF. CDR3 nucleotide sequence: TGCGCCAGCAGCCAAGGCCGGGGGGGGGACCTCTACAATGAGCAGTTCTTC.

This clonotype has just a few counts. The chain combines TRBV5-6 with TRBJ2-3; D perhaps matches TRBD2 (6 bases). Trimming removed 2 bases at V and 6 bases at J, with 19 bases between. CDR1 and CDR2 from the germline V gene are SGHDT and YYEEEE. This CDR3 comprises 16 residues. As DNA, the CDR3 is TGTGCCAGCAGCTTTAGACGACTAGGGTTCCCGGATACGCAGTATTTT. This gives the protein CASSFRRLGFPDTQYF.

Concerning this clonotype itself: A single base separates this from a much larger clone, so it may be a read error. In this CDR3 the conserved last residue, phenylalanine or tryptophan, is missing, so a read error is likely. The chain is built from TRBV28 and TRBJ1-1; possible D gene TRBD1, 5 bases. Deletions cut 7 bases from V and 0 bases from J, with 12 bases between. CDR3 length: 14 residues. Germline V gene sequence: CDR1 MDHEN, CDR2 SYDVKM. CDR3: CASKTGGVNTEAFS. The CDR3 coding sequence is TGTGCCAGCAAGACCGGGGGGGTGAACACTGAAGCTTTCTCT.

The sample holds many counts of this clonotype. The chain recombines TRBV7-8 with TRBJ1-4; D might be TRBD1 (6 bases). In germline, CDR1 is SGHVS, CDR2 FQNEAQ. This CDR3 spans 14 amino acids. Trimming took off 6 bases at V and 5 bases at J, with 13 bases between the two ends. The CDR3, as DNA: TGTGCCAGCAGTTGGACAGCCCGAAATGAAAAACTGTTTTTT. Its protein is CASSWTARNEKLFF.

Comments on this clonotype: Its ends do not fully match the called genes, so a read error is possible. This rearrangement joins TRBV6-5 to TRBJ2-7; D is unresolved. The CDR3 consists of 14 residues. Per germline, CDR1 MNHEY and CDR2 SVGAGI. CDR3 coding DNA: TGTGCCAGCAGTTATCTGGACGGGTCCTACGGGCAGTACTTC. Encoded protein: CASSYLDGSYGQYF.

Ten or more counts support this clonotype. The CDR3 DNA reads TGTGCCACCAGTGATTTGTGGGCTAGCGGGAGTATGGACACCGGGGAGCTGTTTTTT. Translated, it gives CATSDLWASGSMDTGELFF. The V gene is TRBV24-1, the J gene TRBJ2-2; TRBD2 matches at 10 bases. Germline lookup yields CDR1 KGHDR and CDR2 SFDVKD. V gave up 0 bases and J gave up 3 bases; unmatched junction bases: 9. The CDR3 extends over 19 amino acids.

V gene TRBV11-2 combines with J gene TRBJ2-7; D tentatively fits TRBD1 or TRBD2 (5 bases each). CDR1 and CDR2 (germline): SGHAT, FQNNGV. The CDR3 spans 15 residues. V shed 9 bases and J shed 6 bases, with 24 bases lying between them. As DNA, the CDR3 is TGTGCCAGTAGTCCGGGACGACATCCAGAGGGCGAGCAGTACTTC. Encoded protein: CASSPGRHPEGEQYF.

The chain couples TRBV29-1 to TRBJ1-3, with a possible D match to TRBD1 (5 bases). The germline gives CDR1 SQVTM, CDR2 ANQGSEA. Trimming cost V 7 bases and J 0 bases, with 13 bases left between them. This CDR3 is 14 amino acids long. The CDR3 DNA follows: TGCAGCGCCAAACAGGACTTCTCTGGAAACACCATATATTTT. Its translation: CSAKQDFSGNTIYF.

This clonotype has a handful of counts. The chain employs TRBV6-1 and TRBJ2-1; 9 positions match TRBD2. The germline V gene has CDR1 MNHNS and CDR2 SASEGT. There are 19 residues in the CDR3. Trimming removed 6 bases from V and 2 bases from J; junction bases left unmatched: 17. This CDR3 reads CASRHPAVSGSSPYNEQFF. CDR3 nucleotides: TGTGCCAGCAGACATCCAGCTGTTAGCGGGAGTAGTCCCTACAATGAGCAGTTCTTC.

This clonotype was seen repeatedly, ten times or more. The V gene is TRBV5-1, the J gene TRBJ1-1, with TRBD1 matching over 9 bases. Germline assignment: CDR1 SGHRS and CDR2 YFSETQ. The CDR3 runs 15 residues. V trimming: 4 bases; J trimming: 9 bases; junction bases outside the gene matches: 13. This chain's CDR3 is CASSTNPGQGSQAFF. The CDR3 nucleotides are TGCGCCAGCAGCACAAACCCGGGACAGGGATCCCAAGCTTTCTTT.

This clonotype was counted at least ten times. The chain combines TRBV5-1 with TRBJ1-2; perhaps TRBD1 as D (5 bases). Trimming took off 6 bases at V and 2 bases at J, with 11 bases between the two ends. The CDR3 contains 13 residues. Germline loops: CDR1 SGHRS, CDR2 YFSETQ. This chain's CDR3 is CASKGTKNYGYTF. CDR3 DNA sequence: TGCGCCAGCAAAGGGACCAAAAACTATGGCTACACCTTC.

This clonotype has ten or more counts. The chain joins TRBV5-6 to TRBJ2-3; 7 bases match TRBD2. J gave up 0 bases and V 4 bases, and 5 bases lay outside the gene matches. This CDR3 region has 15 residues. The germline CDR1 and CDR2 sequences are SGHDT and YYEEEE. The CDR3 nucleotides read TGTGCCAGCAGCCTGCTAGCGGATAGCACAGATACGCAGTATTTT. Translated: CASSLLADSTDTQYF.

This clonotype was counted at least ten times. The rearrangement uses TRBV5-1 and TRBJ2-7; 7 positions agree with TRBD1. The CDR3 is 14 amino acids. The junction had 5 bases not matched to a gene; V was cut back by 0 bases and J by 5 bases. The germline gives CDR1 SGHRS, CDR2 YFSETQ. In nucleotides, the CDR3 is TGCGCCAGCAGCTTGGTGGGCAGGGGGAACGAGCAGTACTTC. Amino acids: CASSLVGRGNEQYF.

V and J are TRBV7-2 and TRBJ2-7; 7 bases match TRBD1. The CDR3 extends over 13 amino acids. CDR1 SGHTA and CDR2 FQGNSA come from the germline V gene. The junction had 7 bases not matched to a gene; V was cut back by 5 bases and J by 6 bases. The CDR3 DNA follows: TGTGCCAGCAGCGCTCAACAGGGGAGCGAGCAGTACTTC. Amino acid sequence: CASSAQQGSEQYF.

The chain is built from TRBV11-2 and TRBJ1-5; 12 positions agree with TRBD1. Trimming at V came to 3 bases and at J to 3 bases, leaving 6 bases not matched to a gene. Per the germline V gene, CDR1 is SGHAT and CDR2 is FQNNGV. The CDR3 spans 17 residues. The CDR3 protein is CASSFALGQGANQPQHF. The CDR3 DNA reads TGTGCCAGCAGCTTTGCATTGGGACAGGGGGCCAATCAGCCCCAGCATTTT.

This clonotype was found many times. The chain combines TRBV2 with TRBJ2-3; D call uncertain. The CDR3 runs 16 residues. V was pared by 3 bases and J by 0 bases, with 13 bases between. From germline, CDR1 is SNHLY and CDR2 FYNNEI. The CDR3 region has the DNA TGTGCCAGCAGTGATCCCCAGGCGCCTAGCACAGATACGCAGTATTTT. As protein: CASSDPQAPSTDTQYF.

This clonotype has ten or more counts. The genes are TRBV6-2 or TRBV6-3 and TRBJ2-3; D gene unclear. This CDR3 spans 17 amino acids. In germline, CDR1 is MNHEY, CDR2 SVGEGT. Trimming stripped 0 bases from V and 0 bases from J, with 13 bases between. This CDR3 is CASSYSSITRSTDTQYF. CDR3 DNA: TGTGCCAGCAGTTACTCTTCAATCACCAGGAGCACAGATACGCAGTATTTT.